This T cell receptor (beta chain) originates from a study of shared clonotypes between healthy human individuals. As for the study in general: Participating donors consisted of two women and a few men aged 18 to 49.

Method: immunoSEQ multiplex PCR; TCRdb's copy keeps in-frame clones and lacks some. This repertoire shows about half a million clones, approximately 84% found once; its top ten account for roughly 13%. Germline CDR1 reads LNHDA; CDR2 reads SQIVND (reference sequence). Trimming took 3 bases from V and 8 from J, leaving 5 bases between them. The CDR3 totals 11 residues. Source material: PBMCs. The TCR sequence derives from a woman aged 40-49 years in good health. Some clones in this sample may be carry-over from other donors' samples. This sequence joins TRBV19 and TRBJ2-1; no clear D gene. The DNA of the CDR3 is TGTGCCAGTAGTATTGGGGATGAGCAGTTCTTC. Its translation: CASSIGDEQFF.